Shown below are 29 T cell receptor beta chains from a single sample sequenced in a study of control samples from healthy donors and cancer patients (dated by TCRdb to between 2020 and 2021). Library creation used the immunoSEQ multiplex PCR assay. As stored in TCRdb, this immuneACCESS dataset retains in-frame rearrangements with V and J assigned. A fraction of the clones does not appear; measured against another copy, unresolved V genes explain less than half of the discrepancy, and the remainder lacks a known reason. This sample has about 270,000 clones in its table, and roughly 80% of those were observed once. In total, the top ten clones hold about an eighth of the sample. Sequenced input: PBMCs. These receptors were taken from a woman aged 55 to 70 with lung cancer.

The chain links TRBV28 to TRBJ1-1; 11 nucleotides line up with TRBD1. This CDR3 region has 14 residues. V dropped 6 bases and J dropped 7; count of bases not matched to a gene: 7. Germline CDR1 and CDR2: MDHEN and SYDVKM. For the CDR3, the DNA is TGTGCCAGCAGCAACCGGGACAGGGGGTTTGAAGCTTTCTTT. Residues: CASSNRDRGFEAFF. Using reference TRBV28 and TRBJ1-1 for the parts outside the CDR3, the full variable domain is DVKVTQSSRYLVKRTGEKVFLECVQDMDHENMFWYRQDPGLGLRLIYFSYDVKMKEKGDIPEGYSVSREKKERFSLILESASTNQTSMYLCASSNRDRGFEAFFGQGTRLTVV.

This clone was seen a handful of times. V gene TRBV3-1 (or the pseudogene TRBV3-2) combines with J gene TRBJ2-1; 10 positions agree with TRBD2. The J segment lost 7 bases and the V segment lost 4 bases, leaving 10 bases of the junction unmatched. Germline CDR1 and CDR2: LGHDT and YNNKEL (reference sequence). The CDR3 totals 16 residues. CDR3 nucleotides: TGTGCCAGCAGCCTCAAAGCGGGGGGGCCGATGAATGAGCAGTTCTTC. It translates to CASSLKAGGPMNEQFF.

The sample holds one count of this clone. This CDR3 reads CASSPGQETDTQYF. As DNA, the CDR3 is TGTGCCAGCTCTCCGGGACAGGAGACAGATACGCAGTATTTT. The rearrangement uses TRBV24-1 and TRBJ2-3; 8 nucleotides match TRBD1. The V and J ends lost 11 bases and 3 bases, in that order; junction bases with no gene match: 9. The germline CDR1 and CDR2 sequences are KGHDR and SFDVKD. CDR3 length: 14 amino acids.

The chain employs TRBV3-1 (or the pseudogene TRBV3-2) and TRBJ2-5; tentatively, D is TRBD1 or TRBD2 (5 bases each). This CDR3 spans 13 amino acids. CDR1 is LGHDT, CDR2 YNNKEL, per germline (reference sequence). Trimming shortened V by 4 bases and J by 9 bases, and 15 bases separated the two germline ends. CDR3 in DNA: TGTGCCAGCAGCCCCGGGACCATCGAGGCCCAGTACTTC. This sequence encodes CASSPGTIEAQYF.

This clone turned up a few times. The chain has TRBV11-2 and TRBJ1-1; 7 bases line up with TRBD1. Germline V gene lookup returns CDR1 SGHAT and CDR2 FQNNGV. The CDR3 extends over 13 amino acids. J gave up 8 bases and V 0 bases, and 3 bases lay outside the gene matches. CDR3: CASSLEPGGEAFF. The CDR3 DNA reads TGTGCCAGCAGCTTAGAGCCAGGGGGAGAAGCTTTCTTT.

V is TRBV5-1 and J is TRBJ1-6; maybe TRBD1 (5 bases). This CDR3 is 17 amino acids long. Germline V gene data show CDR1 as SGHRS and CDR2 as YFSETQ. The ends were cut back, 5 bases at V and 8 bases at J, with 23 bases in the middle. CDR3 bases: TGCGCCAGCAGTCGCACCCCCCGACGGGGGTTCGATTCACCCCTCCACTTT. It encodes CASSRTPRRGFDSPLHF.

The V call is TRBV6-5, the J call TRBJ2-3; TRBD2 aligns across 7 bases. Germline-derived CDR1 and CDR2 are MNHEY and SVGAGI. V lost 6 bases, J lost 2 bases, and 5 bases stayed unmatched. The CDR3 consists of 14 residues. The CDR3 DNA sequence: TGTGCCAGCAGGGCGGGAGTAGCCACAGATACGCAGTATTTT. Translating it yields CASRAGVATDTQYF.

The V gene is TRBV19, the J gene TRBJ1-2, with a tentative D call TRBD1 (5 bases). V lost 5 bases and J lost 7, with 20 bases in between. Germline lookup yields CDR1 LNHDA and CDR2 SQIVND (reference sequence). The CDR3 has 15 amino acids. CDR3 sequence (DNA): TGTGCCAGTAGTTTGGGGGACGGCAATCTCCCTGGCTACACCTTC. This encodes CASSLGDGNLPGYTF.

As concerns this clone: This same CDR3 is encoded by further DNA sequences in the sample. The CDR3 here is CASSVGGDSYNEQFF. The CDR3 bases are TGTGCCAGCAGCGTTGGGGGGGACAGCTACAATGAGCAGTTCTTC. The chain recombines TRBV9 with TRBJ2-1; D possibly matches TRBD1 or TRBD2 (7 bases each). This CDR3 has 15 residues. V lost 2 bases and J 3 bases, leaving 12 bases between the germline ends. CDR1 is SGDLS and CDR2 is YYNGEE in the germline V gene. The whole variable domain, filled in from reference TRBV9 and TRBJ2-1, reads DSGVTQTPKHLITATGQRVTLRCSPRSGDLSVYWYQQSLDQGLQFLIQYYNGEERAKGNILERFSAQQFPDLHSELNLSSLELGDSALYFCASSVGGDSYNEQFFGPGTRLTVL.

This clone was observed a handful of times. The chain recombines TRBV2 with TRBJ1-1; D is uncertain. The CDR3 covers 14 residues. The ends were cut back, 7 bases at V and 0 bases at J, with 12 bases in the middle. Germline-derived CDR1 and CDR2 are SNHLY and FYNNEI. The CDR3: CASIRQAMNTEAFF. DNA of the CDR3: TGTGCCAGCATTAGGCAGGCCATGAACACTGAAGCTTTCTTT.

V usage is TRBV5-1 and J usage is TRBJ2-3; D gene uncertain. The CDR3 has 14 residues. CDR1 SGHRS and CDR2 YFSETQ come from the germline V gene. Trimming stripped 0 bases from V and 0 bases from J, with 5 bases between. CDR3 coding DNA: TGCGCCAGCAGCTTGGACTTGAGCACAGATACGCAGTATTTT. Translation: CASSLDLSTDTQYF.

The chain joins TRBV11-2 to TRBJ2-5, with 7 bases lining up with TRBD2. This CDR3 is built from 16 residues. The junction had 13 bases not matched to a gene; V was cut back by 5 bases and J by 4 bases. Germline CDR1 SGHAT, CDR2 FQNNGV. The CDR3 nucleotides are TGTGCCAGCAGCCCCGTCTGGCTAGCGGCCCTAGAGACCCAGTACTTC. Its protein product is CASSPVWLAALETQYF.

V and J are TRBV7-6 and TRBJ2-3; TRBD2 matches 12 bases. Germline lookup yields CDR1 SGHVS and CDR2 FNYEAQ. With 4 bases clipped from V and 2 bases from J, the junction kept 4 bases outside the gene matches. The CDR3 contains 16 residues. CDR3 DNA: TGTGCCAGCAGCTGGACTAGCGGGACACACACAGATACGCAGTATTTT. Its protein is CASSWTSGTHTDTQYF.

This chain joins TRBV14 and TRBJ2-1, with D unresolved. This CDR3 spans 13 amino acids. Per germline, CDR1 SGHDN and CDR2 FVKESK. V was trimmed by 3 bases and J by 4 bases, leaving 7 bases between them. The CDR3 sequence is CASSQGNYNEQFF. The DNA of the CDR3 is TGTGCCAGCAGCCAGGGAAATTACAATGAGCAGTTCTTC.

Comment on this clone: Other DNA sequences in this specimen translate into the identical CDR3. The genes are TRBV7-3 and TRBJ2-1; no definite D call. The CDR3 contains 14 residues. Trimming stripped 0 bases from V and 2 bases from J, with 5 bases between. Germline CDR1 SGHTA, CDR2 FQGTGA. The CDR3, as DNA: TGTGCCAGCAGCTTAACAGGGACCTACAATGAGCAGTTCTTC. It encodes CASSLTGTYNEQFF.

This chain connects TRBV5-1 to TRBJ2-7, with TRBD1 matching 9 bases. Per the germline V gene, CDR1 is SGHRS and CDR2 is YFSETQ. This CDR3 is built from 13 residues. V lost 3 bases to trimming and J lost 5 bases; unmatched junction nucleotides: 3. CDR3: CASSSGQGHEQYF. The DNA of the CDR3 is TGCGCCAGCAGCTCGGGACAGGGCCACGAGCAGTACTTC. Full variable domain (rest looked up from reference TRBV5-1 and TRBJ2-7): KAGVTQTPRYLIKTRGQQVTLSCSPISGHRSVSWYQQTPGQGLQFLFEYFSETQRNKGNFPGRFSGRQFSNSRSEMNVSTLELGDSALYLCASSSGQGHEQYFGPGTRLTVT.

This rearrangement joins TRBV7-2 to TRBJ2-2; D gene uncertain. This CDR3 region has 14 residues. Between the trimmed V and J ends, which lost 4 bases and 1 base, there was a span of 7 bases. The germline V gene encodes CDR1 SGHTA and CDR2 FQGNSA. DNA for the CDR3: TGTGCCAGCAGCTCTAGTGGGAACACCGGGGAGCTGTTTTTT. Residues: CASSSSGNTGELFF.

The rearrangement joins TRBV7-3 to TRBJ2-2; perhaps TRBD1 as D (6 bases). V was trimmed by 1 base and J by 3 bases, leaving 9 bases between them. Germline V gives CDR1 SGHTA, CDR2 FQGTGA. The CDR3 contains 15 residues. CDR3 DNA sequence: TGTGCCAGCAGCTTAATGGGGGCCTACACCGGGGAGCTGTTTTTT. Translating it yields CASSLMGAYTGELFF.

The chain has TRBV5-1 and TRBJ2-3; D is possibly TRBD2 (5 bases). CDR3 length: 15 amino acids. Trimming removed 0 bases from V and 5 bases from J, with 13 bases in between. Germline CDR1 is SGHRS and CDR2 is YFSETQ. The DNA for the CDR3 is TGCGCCAGCAGCTTGGCGGGGATGATCGGAGATACGCAGTATTTT. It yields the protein CASSLAGMIGDTQYF.

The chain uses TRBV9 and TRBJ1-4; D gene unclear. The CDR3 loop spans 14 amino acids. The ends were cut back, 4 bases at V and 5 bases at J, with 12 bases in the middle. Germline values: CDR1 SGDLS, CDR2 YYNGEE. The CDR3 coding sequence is TGTGCCAGCAGCCCGGGTGCCCCCAATGAAAAACTGTTTTTT. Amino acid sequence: CASSPGAPNEKLFF.

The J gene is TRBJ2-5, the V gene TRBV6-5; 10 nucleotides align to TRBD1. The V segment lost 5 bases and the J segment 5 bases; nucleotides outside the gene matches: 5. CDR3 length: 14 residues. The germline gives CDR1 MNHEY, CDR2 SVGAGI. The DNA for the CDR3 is TGTGCCAGCAGTATGACAGGGGGCGGGGAGACCCAGTACTTC. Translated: CASSMTGGGETQYF.

The CDR3 nucleotides are TGTGCCACCAGCAGAGCGTTCGGGGGTGGACAGCCCCAGCATTTT. The encoded protein is CATSRAFGGGQPQHF. The genes are TRBV15 and TRBJ1-5; TRBD1 is a possible D gene (5 bases). CDR3 length: 15 amino acids. CDR1 LNHNV and CDR2 YYDKDF come from the germline V gene (reference sequence). Trimming took off 1 base at V and 7 bases at J, with 14 bases between the two ends.

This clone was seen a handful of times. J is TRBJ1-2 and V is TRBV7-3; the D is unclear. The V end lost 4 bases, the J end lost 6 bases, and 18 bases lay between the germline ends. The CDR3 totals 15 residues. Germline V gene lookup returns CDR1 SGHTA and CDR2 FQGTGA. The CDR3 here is CASSSDPRQGHGYTF. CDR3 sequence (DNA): TGTGCCAGCAGCTCAGACCCAAGACAAGGGCATGGCTACACCTTC.

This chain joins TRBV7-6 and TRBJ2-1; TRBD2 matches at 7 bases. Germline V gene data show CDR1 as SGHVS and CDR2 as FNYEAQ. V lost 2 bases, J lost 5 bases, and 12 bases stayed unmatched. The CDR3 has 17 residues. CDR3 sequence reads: CASSLIRPGGSNNEQFF. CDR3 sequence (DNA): TGTGCCAGCAGCTTAATTCGTCCGGGAGGTTCGAACAATGAGCAGTTCTTC. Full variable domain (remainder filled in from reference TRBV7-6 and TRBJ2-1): GAGVSQSPRYKVTKRGQDVALRCDPISGHVSLYWYRQALGQGPEFLTYFNYEAQQDKSGLPNDRFSAERPEGSISTLTIQRTEQRDSAMYRCASSLIRPGGSNNEQFFGPGTRLTVL.

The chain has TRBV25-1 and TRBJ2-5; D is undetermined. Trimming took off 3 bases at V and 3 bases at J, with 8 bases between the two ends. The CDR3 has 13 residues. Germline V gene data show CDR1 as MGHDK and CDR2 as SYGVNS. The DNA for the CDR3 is TGTGCCAGCAGTGATGACATGGAAGAGACCCAGTACTTC. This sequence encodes CASSDDMEETQYF.

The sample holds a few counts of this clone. In nucleotides, the CDR3 is TGTGCCAGCACCTCTTCATTGGGGGGAGGTGGCACAGATACGCAGTATTTT. Protein sequence: CASTSSLGGGGTDTQYF. This rearrangement joins TRBV7-9 to TRBJ2-3; tentative D call: TRBD2 (6 bases). Looked up from germline, CDR1 is SEHNR and CDR2 is FQNEAQ (reference sequence). There are 17 residues in the CDR3. The germline V and J ends were trimmed by 7 bases and 1 base, with 21 bases remaining between them.

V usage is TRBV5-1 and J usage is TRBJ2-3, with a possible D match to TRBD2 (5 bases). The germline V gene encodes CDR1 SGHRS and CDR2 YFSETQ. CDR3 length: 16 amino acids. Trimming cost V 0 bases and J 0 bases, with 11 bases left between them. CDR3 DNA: TGCGCCAGCAGCTTGGCCATAGCGACTAGCACAGATACGCAGTATTTT. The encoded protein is CASSLAIATSTDTQYF.

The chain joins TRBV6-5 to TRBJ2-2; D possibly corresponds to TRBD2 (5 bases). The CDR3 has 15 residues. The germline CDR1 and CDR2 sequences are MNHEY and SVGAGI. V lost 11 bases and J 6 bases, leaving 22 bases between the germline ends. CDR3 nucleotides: TGTGCCGTCATACCCGGGGAAGGTCGGGCCGGGGAGCTGTTTTTT. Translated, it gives CAVIPGEGRAGELFF.

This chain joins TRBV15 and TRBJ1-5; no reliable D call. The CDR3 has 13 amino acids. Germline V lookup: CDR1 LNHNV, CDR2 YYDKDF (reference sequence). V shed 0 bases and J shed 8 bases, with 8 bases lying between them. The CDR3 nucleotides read TGTGCCACCAGCAGAGATCGGCGGGAGCCCCAGCATTTT. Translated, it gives CATSRDRREPQHF.